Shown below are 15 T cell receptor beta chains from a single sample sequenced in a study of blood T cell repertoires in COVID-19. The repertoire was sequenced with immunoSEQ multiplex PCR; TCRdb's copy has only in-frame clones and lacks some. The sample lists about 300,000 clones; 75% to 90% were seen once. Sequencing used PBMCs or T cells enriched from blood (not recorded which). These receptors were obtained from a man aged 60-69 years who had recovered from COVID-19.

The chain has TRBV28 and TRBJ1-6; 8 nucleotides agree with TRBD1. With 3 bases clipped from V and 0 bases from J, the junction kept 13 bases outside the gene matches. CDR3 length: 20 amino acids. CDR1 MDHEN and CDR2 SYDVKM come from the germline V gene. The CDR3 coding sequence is TGTGCCAGCAGTTTGGACAGGGAGTTACTTCGGAGCTCCTATAATTCACCCCTCCACTTT. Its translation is CASSLDRELLRSSYNSPLHF.

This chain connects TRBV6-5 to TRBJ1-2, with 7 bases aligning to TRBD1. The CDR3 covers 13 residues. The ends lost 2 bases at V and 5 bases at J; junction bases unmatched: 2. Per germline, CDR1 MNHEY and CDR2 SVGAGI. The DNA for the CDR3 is TGTGCCAGCAGTTACGGGACAGAATATGGCTACACCTTC. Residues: CASSYGTEYGYTF.

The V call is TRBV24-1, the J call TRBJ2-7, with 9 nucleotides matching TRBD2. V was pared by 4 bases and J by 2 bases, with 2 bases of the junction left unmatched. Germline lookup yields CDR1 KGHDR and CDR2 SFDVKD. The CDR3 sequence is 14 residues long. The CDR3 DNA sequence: TGTGCCACCAGTGAGGGCGGGAGGGCCTACGAGCAGTACTTC. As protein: CATSEGGRAYEQYF.

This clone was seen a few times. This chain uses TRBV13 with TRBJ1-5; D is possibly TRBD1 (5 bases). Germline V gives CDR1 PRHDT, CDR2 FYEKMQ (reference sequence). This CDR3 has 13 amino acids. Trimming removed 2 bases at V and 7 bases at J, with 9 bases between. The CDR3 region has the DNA TGTGCCAGCAGCTTACAGGGCCGCCAGCCCCAGCATTTT. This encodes CASSLQGRQPQHF.

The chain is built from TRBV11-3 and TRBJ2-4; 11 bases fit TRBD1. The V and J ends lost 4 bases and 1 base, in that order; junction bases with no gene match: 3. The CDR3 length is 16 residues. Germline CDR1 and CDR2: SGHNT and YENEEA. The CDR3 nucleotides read TGTGCCAGCAGCTCAGGACAGGGGGCGGCCAAAAACATTCAGTACTTC. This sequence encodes CASSSGQGAAKNIQYF. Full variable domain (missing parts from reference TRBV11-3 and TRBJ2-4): EAGVVQSPRYKIIEKKQPVAFWCNPISGHNTLYWYLQNLGQGPELLIRYENEEAVDDSQLPKDRFSAERLKGVDSTLKIQPAELGDSAVYLCASSSGQGAAKNIQYFGAGTRLSVL.

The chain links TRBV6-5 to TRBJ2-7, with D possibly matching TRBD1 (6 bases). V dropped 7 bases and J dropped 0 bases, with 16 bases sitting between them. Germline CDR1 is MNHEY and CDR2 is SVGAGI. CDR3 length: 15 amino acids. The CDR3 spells CASKSGSDSSYEQYF. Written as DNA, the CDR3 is TGTGCCAGCAAAAGTGGGTCGGACAGCTCCTACGAGCAGTACTTC.

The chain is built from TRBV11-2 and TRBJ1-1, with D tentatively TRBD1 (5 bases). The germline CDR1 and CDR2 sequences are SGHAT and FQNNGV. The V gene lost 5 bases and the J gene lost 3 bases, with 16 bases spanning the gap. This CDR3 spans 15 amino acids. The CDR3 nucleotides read TGTGCCAGCAGCATAACGATGGGGGGGTACACTGAAGCTTTCTTT. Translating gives CASSITMGGYTEAFF.

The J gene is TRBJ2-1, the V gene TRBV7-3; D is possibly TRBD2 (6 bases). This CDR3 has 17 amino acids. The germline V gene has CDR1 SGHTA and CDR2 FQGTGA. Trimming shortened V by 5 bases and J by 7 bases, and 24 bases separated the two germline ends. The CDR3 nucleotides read TGTGCCAGCAGCAAGGGGACTGGCGGAGCATCGGTGAATGAGCAGTTCTTC. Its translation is CASSKGTGGASVNEQFF.

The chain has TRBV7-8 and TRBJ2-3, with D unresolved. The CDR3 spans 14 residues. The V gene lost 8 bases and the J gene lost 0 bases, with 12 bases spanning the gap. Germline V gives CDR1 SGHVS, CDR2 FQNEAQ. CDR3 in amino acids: CASLMSRSTDTQYF. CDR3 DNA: TGTGCCAGCTTGATGTCCAGGAGCACAGATACGCAGTATTTT. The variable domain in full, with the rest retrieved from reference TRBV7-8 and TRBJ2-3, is GAGVSQSPRYKVAKRGQDVALRCDPISGHVSLFWYQQALGQGPEFLTYFQNEAQLDKSGLPSDRFFAERPEGSVSTLKIQRTQQEDSAVYLCASLMSRSTDTQYFGPGTRLTVL.

CDR3 loop: CASSPGTGSSGQYF. The CDR3 bases are TGTGCCAGTAGTCCTGGGACAGGGTCCAGTGGCCAGTACTTC. V gene TRBV19 combines with J gene TRBJ2-5; TRBD1 agrees at 9 bases. This CDR3 has 14 residues. V dropped 5 bases and J dropped 10; count of bases not matched to a gene: 11. Germline CDR1 reads LNHDA; CDR2 reads SQIVND (reference sequence).

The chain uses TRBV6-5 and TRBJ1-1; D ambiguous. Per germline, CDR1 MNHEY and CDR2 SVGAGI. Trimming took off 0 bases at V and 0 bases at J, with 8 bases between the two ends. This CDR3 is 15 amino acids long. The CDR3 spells CASSYSANMNTEAFF. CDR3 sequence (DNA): TGTGCCAGCAGTTACTCTGCAAACATGAACACTGAAGCTTTCTTT.

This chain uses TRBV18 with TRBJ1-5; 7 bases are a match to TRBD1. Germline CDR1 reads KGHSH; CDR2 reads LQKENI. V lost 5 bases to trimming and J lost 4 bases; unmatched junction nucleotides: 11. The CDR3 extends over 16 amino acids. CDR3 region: CASSSSGQRLNQPQHF. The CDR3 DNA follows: TGTGCCAGCTCATCATCGGGACAGCGCCTTAATCAGCCCCAGCATTTT.

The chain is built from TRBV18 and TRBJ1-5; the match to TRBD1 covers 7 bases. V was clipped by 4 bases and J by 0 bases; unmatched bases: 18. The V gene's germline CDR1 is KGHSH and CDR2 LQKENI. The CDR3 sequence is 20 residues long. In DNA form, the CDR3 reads TGTGCCAGCTCACGGGTGGTATTTGACAGGGAGATCAATAGCAATCAGCCCCAGCATTTT. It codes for CASSRVVFDREINSNQPQHF.

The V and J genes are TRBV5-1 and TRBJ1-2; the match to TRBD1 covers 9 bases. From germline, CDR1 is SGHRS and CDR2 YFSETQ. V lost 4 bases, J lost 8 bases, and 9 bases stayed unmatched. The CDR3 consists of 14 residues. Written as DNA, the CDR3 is TGCGCCAGCAGCGTAACAGGGGGCGCGGACGGCTACACCTTC. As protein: CASSVTGGADGYTF. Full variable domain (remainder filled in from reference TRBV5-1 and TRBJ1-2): KAGVTQTPRYLIKTRGQQVTLSCSPISGHRSVSWYQQTPGQGLQFLFEYFSETQRNKGNFPGRFSGRQFSNSRSEMNVSTLELGDSALYLCASSVTGGADGYTFGSGTRLTVV.

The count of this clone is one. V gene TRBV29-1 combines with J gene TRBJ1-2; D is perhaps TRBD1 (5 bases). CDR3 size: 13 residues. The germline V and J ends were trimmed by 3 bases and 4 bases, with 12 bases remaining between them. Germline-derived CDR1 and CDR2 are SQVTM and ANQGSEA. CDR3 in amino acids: CSVEGWGGYGYTF. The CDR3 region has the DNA TGCAGCGTTGAGGGATGGGGCGGCTATGGCTACACCTTC.